The present T cell receptor beta chain was sequenced within a study of T cells in Graves' hyperthyroidism and ophthalmopathy. Across the whole study: Peripheral blood was secured at the point of initial diagnosis, before any treatment.

Trimming took 1 base from V and 5 from J, leaving 11 bases between them. Per germline, CDR1 MNHNS and CDR2 SASEGT. CDR3 length: 14 residues. The study, taken as a whole, reports: Onset of ophthalmopathy came a median 6.5 months after the model predicted it.

RNA transcripts yielded amplified TCR beta CDR3 regions. The HTBI set primed first-round TCR CDR3 RT-PCR. TCRdb called the multiplex PCR reads again in MiXCR, with one record for every CDR3 protein. The table includes around 530,000 distinct CDR3 sequences, 17% detected once. This clonotype was recorded at least ten times. What it binds is unknown. The V gene is TRBV6-1, the J gene TRBJ1-2, with D unclear. The specimen was blood. This clonotype was obtained from a woman aged 18-29 years with Graves' ophthalmopathy. In DNA, the CDR3 is TGTGCCAGCAGTGAAGATCCAAGGAGTTATGGCTACACCTTC. The encoded protein is CASSEDPRSYGYTF.